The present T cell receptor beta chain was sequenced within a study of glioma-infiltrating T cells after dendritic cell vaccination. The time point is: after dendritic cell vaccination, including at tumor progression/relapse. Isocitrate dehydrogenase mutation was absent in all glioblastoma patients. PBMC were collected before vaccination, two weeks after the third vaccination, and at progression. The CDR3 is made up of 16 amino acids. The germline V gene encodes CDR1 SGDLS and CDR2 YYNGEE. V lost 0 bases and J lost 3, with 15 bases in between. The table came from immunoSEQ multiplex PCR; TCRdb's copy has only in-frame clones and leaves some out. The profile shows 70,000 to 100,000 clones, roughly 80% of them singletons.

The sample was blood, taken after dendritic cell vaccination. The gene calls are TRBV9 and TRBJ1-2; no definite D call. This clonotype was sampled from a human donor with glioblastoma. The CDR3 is CASSVVIDSPDYGYTF. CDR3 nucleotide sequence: TGTGCCAGCAGCGTAGTCATTGACTCGCCGGACTATGGCTACACCTTC.